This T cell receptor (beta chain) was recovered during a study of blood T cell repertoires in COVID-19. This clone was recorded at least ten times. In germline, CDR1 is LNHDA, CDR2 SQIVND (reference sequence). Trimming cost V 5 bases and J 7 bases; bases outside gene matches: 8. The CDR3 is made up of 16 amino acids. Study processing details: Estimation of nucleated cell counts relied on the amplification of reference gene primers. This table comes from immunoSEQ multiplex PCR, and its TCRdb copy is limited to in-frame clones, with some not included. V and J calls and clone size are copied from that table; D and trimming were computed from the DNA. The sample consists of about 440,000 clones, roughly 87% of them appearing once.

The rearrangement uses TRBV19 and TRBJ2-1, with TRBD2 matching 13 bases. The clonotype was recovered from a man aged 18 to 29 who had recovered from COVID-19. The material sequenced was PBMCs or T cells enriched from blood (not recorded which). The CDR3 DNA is TGTGCCAGTAGTTCAGGACTAGCGGGGGCTGGGAATGAGCAGTTCTTC. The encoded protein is CASSSGLAGAGNEQFF.